This TCR beta chain was retrieved from a study of cytomegalovirus exposure and HLA in healthy donors. PCR employed 60 Vbeta and 13 Jbeta primers. TCRdb's table, derived via immunoSEQ multiplex PCR, lists solely in-frame clones and lacks some. Of 40,000 to 45,000 clones in the sample, 77% were seen once. Turning to this clone: Its antigen is as yet unknown.

The V gene's germline CDR1 is MDHEN and CDR2 SYDVKM. J lost 1 base, V lost 5 bases, and 13 bases had no gene match. The CDR3 consists of 17 residues. Whole-study findings and limits: Common viral pathogens seemed to be connected with several of the most significant clusters, according to a later analysis. Donor immune exposure was known only as CMV serostatus. Both high specificity and high sensitivity reportedly marked the classifier's diagnosis of cytomegalovirus status. In an earlier analysis, productive rearrangement rates for most beta V segments clustered near 87% or 30%.

Sequencing was performed on PBMCs. The genes are TRBV28 and TRBJ2-5; TRBD1 matches 7 bases. The receptor's source is a young man in good health and CMV-seronegative. The CDR3 coding sequence is TGTGCCAGCAGTCAACCTGGACAGGATGTGTTCCAAGAGACCCAGTACTTC. It codes for CASSQPGQDVFQETQYF. Based on the CDR3 plus reference TRBV28 and TRBJ2-5, the full variable domain is DVKVTQSSRYLVKRTGEKVFLECVQDMDHENMFWYRQDPGLGLRLIYFSYDVKMKEKGDIPEGYSVSREKKERFSLILESASTNQTSMYLCASSQPGQDVFQETQYFGPGTRLLVL.